Listed below are T cell receptor beta chains from one sample, sequenced in a study of cytomegalovirus exposure and HLA in healthy donors. The method was immunoSEQ multiplex PCR; TCRdb's version includes in-frame clones alone and lacks a portion of them. The top ten hold under 15% of the sample, which has roughly 150,000 clones, nearly 80% seen once. Specimen: PBMCs. The receptors here all came from a middle-aged woman in good health and CMV-seronegative. The CDR3 runs from the conserved cysteine through the conserved F or W. The order of the fields is CDR3 length, J gene, V gene, CDR3 protein.

13 TRBJ1-6 TRBV4-2 CASSQEPGPPLHF
15 TRBJ2-7 TRBV28 CASREALAGENEQYF
16 TRBJ1-2 TRBV9 CASSSDGQDRVGGYTF
14 TRBJ2-7 TRBV18 CASSPRQGSNEQYF
15 TRBJ2-7 TRBV4-1 CASSQGQGWSYEQYF
15 TRBJ2-2 TRBV7-8 CASSLNRGPPGELFF
14 TRBJ2-3 TRBV2 CASKWGTSTDTQYF
15 TRBJ1-6 TRBV28 CASSLVDRENSPLHF
15 TRBJ1-6 TRBV2 CASSEESGGHSPLHF
15 TRBJ2-1 TRBV4-2 CASSPTSGGKNEQFF
18 TRBJ2-1 TRBV18 CASSHRDKTSGSMYEQFF
19 TRBJ2-3 TRBV2 CASSEALPGLAGFLDTQYF
18 TRBJ2-1 TRBV9 CASSVRDYGGGSPNEQFF
18 TRBJ2-3 TRBV7-9 CASSPTGNYGGLTDTQYF
13 TRBJ1-1 TRBV7-2 CASSSNRVTEAFF
16 TRBJ1-1 TRBV11-2 CASSLWSGQMNTEAFF
14 TRBJ2-7 TRBV28 CASKGTSDPYEQYF
12 TRBJ2-5 TRBV5-8 CASSLYTGTQYF
14 TRBJ1-2 TRBV7-9 CASSFSRTNYGYTF
19 TRBJ2-6 TRBV4-2 CASSSRVGQVVSGANGLTF
15 TRBJ2-5 TRBV14 CASSQDLAGQETQYF
17 TRBJ2-1 TRBV9 CASRCKNGRARFNEQFF
15 TRBJ1-1 TRBV6-5 CASSPMGLLNTEAFF
14 TRBJ2-5 TRBV28 CASSRLGPGETQYF
14 TRBJ1-2 TRBV18 CASSQAQGQYGYTF
16 TRBJ2-4 TRBV7-9 CASSPGQGSAKNSQYF
14 TRBJ2-3 TRBV12-5 CASGLRTEADTQYF
14 TRBJ1-2 TRBV28 CASSPITGHYGYTF
14 TRBJ2-3 TRBV25-1 CASSETLAGDTQYF